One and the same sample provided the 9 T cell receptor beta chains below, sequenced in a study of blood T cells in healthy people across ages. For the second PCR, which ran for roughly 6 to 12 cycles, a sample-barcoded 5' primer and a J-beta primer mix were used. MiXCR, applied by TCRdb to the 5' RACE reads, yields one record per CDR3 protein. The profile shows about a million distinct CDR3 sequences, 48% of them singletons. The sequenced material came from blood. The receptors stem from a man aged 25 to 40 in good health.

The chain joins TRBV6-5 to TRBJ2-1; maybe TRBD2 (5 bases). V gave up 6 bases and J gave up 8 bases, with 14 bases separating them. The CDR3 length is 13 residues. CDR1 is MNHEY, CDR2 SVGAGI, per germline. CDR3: CASRLVIWDEQFF. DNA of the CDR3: TGTGCCAGCAGACTAGTTATTTGGGATGAGCAGTTCTTC.

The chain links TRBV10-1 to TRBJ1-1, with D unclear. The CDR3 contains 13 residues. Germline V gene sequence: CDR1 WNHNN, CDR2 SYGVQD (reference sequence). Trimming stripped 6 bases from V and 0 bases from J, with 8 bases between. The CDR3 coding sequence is TGCGCCAGCAGACAGCAGCTGAACACTGAAGCTTTCTTT. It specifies CASRQQLNTEAFF.

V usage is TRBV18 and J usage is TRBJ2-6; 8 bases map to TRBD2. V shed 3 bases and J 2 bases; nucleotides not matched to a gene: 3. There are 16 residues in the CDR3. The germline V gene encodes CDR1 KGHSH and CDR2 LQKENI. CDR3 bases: TGTGCCAGCTCACCTTCCGGGGGGGCTGGGGCCAACGTCCTGACTTTC. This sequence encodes CASSPSGGAGANVLTF. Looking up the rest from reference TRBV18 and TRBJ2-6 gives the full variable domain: NAGVMQNPRHLVRRRGQEARLRCSPMKGHSHVYWYRQLPEEGLKFMVYLQKENIIDESGMPKERFSAEFPKEGPSILRIQQVVRGDSAAYFCASSPSGGAGANVLTFGAGSRLTVL.

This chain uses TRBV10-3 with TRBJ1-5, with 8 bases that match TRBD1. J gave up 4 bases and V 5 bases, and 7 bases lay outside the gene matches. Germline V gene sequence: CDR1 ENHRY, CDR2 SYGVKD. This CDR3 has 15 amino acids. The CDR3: CAISPDRQGNQPQHF. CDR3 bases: TGTGCCATCAGTCCAGATCGACAGGGGAATCAGCCCCAGCATTTT.

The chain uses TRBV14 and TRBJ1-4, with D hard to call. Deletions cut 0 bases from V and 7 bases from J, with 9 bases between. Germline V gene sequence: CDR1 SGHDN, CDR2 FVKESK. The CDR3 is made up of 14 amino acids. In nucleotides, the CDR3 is TGTGCCAGCAGCCAAGATCACCTTGGTGAAAAACTGTTTTTT. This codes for CASSQDHLGEKLFF. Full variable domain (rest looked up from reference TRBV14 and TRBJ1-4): EAGVTQFPSHSVIEKGQTVTLRCDPISGHDNLYWYRRVMGKEIKFLLHFVKESKQDESGMPNNRFLAERTGGTYSTLKVQPAELEDSGVYFCASSQDHLGEKLFFGSGTQLSVL.

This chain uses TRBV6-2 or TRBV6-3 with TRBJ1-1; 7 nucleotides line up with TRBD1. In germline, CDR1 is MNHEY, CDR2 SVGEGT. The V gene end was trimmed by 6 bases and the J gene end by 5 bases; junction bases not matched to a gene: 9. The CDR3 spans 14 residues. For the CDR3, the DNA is TGTGCCAGCAGCTCCCAAGGGGGCGCGACTGAAGCTTTCTTT. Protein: CASSSQGGATEAFF.

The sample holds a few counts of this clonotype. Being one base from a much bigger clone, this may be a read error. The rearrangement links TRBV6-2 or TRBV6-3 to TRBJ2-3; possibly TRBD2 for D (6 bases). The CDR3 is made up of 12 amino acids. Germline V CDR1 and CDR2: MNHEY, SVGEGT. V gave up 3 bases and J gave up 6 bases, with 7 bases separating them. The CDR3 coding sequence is TGTGCCAGCAGTTATCTAGCGGATACGCAGTATTTT. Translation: CASSYLADTQYF.

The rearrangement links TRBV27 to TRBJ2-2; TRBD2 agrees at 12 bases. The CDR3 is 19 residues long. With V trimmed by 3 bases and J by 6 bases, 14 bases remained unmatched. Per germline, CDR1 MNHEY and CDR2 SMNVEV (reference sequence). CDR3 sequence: CASSFGASGRGRWAGELFF. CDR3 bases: TGTGCCAGCAGTTTTGGGGCTAGCGGGAGGGGCCGGTGGGCCGGGGAGCTGTTTTTT.

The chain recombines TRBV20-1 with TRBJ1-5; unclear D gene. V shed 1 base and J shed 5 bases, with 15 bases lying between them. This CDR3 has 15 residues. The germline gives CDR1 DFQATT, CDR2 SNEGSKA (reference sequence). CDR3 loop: CSARVEVSRDQPQHF. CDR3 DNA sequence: TGCAGTGCTAGAGTAGAGGTGTCGCGAGATCAGCCCCAGCATTTT.